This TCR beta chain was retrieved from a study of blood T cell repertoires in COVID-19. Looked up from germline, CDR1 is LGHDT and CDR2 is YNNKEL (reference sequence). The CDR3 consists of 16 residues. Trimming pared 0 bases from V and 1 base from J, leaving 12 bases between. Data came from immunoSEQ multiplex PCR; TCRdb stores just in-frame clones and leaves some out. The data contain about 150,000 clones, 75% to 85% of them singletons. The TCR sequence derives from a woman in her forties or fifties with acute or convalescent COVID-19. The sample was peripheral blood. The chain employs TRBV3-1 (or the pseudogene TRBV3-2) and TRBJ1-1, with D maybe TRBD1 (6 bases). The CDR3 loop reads CASSQDRDTANTEAFF. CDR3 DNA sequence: TGTGCCAGCAGCCAAGATCGGGACACTGCGAACACTGAAGCTTTCTTT.